This TCR beta chain was obtained from a study of cytomegalovirus exposure and HLA in healthy donors. For the study at large: About 85 million unique TCRs from HLA-typed donors were held in an early release of data.

Germline CDR1 is SGHDT and CDR2 is YYEEEE. This CDR3 contains 13 residues. The V end lost 3 bases, the J end lost 0 bases, and 6 bases lay between the germline ends. The study ran its PCR with 60 Vbeta and 13 Jbeta primers. The protocol was immunoSEQ multiplex PCR, while the TCRdb copy is restricted to in-frame clones and leaves out a portion. The sample consists of 130,000 to 150,000 clones, approximately 74% of them appearing once. Notes on this clone: The antigen is not known.

Overall study results and limits: TCR beta sequences reportedly predicted most subjects' HLA-A and HLA-B alleles accurately. Information on immune exposure was restricted to one variable (CMV serostatus). Researchers left out some V segments, among them TRBV6-2 and TRBV6-3, as indistinguishable.

This chain links TRBV5-6 with TRBJ1-1, with D perhaps TRBD1 (5 bases). The sample taken for sequencing was PBMCs. The origin of this receptor is a man younger than 30 in good health and CMV-seropositive. As DNA, the CDR3 is TGTGCCAGCAGCTCCAGGGTGAACACTGAAGCTTTCTTT. Residues: CASSSRVNTEAFF. Variable domain in full (rest from reference TRBV5-6 and TRBJ1-1): DAGVTQSPTHLIKTRGQQVTLRCSPKSGHDTVSWYQQALGQGPQFIFQYYEEEERQRGNFPDRFSGHQFPNYSSELNVNALLLGDSALYLCASSSRVNTEAFFGQGTRLTVV.